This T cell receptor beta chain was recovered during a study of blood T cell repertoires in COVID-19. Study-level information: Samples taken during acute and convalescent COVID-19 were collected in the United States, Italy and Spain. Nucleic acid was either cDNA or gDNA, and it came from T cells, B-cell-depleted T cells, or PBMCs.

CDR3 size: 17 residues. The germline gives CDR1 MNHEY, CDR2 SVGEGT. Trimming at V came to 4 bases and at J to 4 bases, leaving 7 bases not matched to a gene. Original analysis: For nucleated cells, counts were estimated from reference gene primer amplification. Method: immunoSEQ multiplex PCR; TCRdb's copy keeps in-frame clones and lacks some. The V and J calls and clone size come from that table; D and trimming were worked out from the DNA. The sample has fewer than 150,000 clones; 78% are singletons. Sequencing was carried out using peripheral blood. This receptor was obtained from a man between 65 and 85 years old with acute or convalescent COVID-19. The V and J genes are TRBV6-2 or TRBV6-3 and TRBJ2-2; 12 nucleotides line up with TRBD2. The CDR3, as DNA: TGTGCCAGCAGTTCCCTAAGACTAGCGGGGGTCACCGGGGAGCTGTTTTTT. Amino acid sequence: CASSSLRLAGVTGELFF.